This T cell receptor beta chain was recorded in a study of molecular identifiers for immune sequencing clone quantification. For the study at large: Four portions were sequenced after RNA from approximately 22,000 or 94,000 naive CD8 cells was split five ways in replicates. Study results and caveats: Over 99% of effector molecules, yet under 1% of naive-cell molecules, were held by clones above 20 RNA copies.

Trimming took 5 bases from V and 6 from J; bases not matched to a gene: 22. The length of the CDR3 is 18 residues. Germline-derived CDR1 and CDR2 are MDHEN and SYDVKM. Each library that profiled naive CD8 cells came from 20,000 to 1,000,000 sorted cells with 10%, 30% or 50% RNA. Based on a CD8+CD4-CCR7+CD45RA+ profile, naive CD8 T cells were sorted. This clonotype appeared many times. What it recognizes is unknown. TCRdb re-called the PCR reads with MiXCR, one entry per CDR3 protein. This table holds about 640,000 distinct CDR3 sequences, just under 20% found once. The receptor comes from a human donor in good health. Some libraries in this study had Jurkat cell RNA spiked in. The V gene is TRBV28, the J gene TRBJ2-7; 7 nucleotides match TRBD1. Sequenced input: naive CD8+ T cells from blood, with Jurkat cell RNA spiked in. The subset denotes: FACS-sorted CD8+CD4-CCR7+CD45RA+ naive T cells. CDR3 coding DNA: TGTGCCAGCAGTCAGGGCCGACTCCGGGACAGTTACCCCCTCGAGCAGTACTTC. Translated, it gives CASSQGRLRDSYPLEQYF.